Each of the 31 T cell receptor beta chains below was sequenced from the same sample in a study of regulatory T cells in long-lasting Graves disease. iRepertoire HTBI primers and Arm-PCR of CDR3 regions built TCR beta libraries. TCRdb re-called the multiplex PCR reads with MiXCR, one entry per CDR3 protein. The repertoire holds about 540,000 distinct CDR3 sequences, with approximately 13% as singletons. Time point described: newly diagnosed GD, antithyroid drugs for less than 3 months. Generation of the TCR library employed RNA extracted from PBMCs. The same specimen was also included in a second study, on T cells in Graves' hyperthyroidism and ophthalmopathy.

This specimen consisted of peripheral blood mononuclear cells (PBMCs), obtained at new diagnosis, from a patient treated with antithyroid drugs. All receptors come from a man aged 25 to 40 with Graves disease.

The sample holds a few counts of this clonotype. Sequence at one end of the junction differs from germline and may be a read error. V gene TRBV6-1 combines with J gene TRBJ1-1; tentative D call: TRBD1 (5 bases). The CDR3 loop spans 15 amino acids. The V gene's germline CDR1 is MNHNS and CDR2 SASEGT. CDR3 amino acids: CASSGPGRGNTEASF. Written as DNA, the CDR3 is TGTGCCAGCAGTGGACCAGGGCGGGGGAACACTGAAGCTTCCTTT.

This clonotype was picked up a small number of times. This chain connects TRBV20-1 to TRBJ2-7, with D perhaps being TRBD1 or TRBD2 (6 bases each). The CDR3 is 12 residues long. V lost 6 bases and J lost 4, with 13 bases in between. The germline CDR1 and CDR2 sequences are DFQATT and SNEGSKA (reference sequence). The DNA for the CDR3 is TGCAGTGCACGCAGGGGAGGTTACGAGCAGTACTTC. Translated: CSARRGGYEQYF.

The V and J genes are TRBV19 and TRBJ2-3; the D gene is possibly TRBD2 (6 bases). CDR1 LNHDA and CDR2 SQIVND come from the germline V gene (reference sequence). There are 16 residues in the CDR3. Trimming pared 6 bases from V and 2 bases from J, leaving 18 bases between. CDR3 loop: CASRSGTGTFTDTQYF. The CDR3 region has the DNA TGTGCCAGTAGATCCGGGACTGGTACTTTCACAGATACGCAGTATTTT. Using reference TRBV19 and TRBJ2-3 for the parts outside the CDR3, the full variable domain is DGGITQSPKYLFRKEGQNVTLSCEQNLNHDAMYWYRQDPGQGLRLIYYSQIVNDFQKGDIAEGYSVSREKKESFPLTVTSAQKNPTAFYLCASRSGTGTFTDTQYFGPGTRLTVL.

A few counts support this clonotype. The chain employs TRBV4-2 and TRBJ2-7; D is ambiguous. The V and J ends lost 0 bases and 3 bases respectively, with 12 bases between them. The CDR3 covers 15 residues. Germline CDR1 LGHNA, CDR2 YNFKEQ. The CDR3 protein is CASSQEMRPGYEQYF. The CDR3 DNA sequence: TGTGCCAGCAGCCAAGAAATGCGCCCCGGCTACGAGCAGTACTTC.

V is TRBV19 and J is TRBJ2-7; 7 bases fit TRBD2. The CDR3 covers 15 residues. After removal of 3 bases from V and 0 bases from J, the junction contained 5 bases not matched to a gene. The germline V gene has CDR1 LNHDA and CDR2 SQIVND (reference sequence). The CDR3 region has the DNA TGTGCCAGTAGTATTTATGGCGGGAGCTCCTACGAGCAGTACTTC. Encoded protein: CASSIYGGSSYEQYF.

Many counts were recorded for this clonotype. The chain carries TRBV11-3 and TRBJ2-7; a possible D gene is TRBD2 (5 bases). Germline CDR1 is SGHNT and CDR2 is YENEEA. With 1 base removed from V and 6 bases from J, the gap between germline ends came to 13 bases. The CDR3 is made up of 14 amino acids. DNA of the CDR3: TGTGCCAGCAGCTTAGTGGTAGCGCCATCCGAGCAGTACTTC. Translation gives CASSLVVAPSEQYF.

This clonotype was detected a few times. This chain joins TRBV20-1 and TRBJ2-1; D is perhaps TRBD2 (6 bases). V was trimmed by 3 bases and J by 8 bases, leaving 17 bases between them. The CDR3 loop spans 14 amino acids. CDR1 is DFQATT and CDR2 is SNEGSKA in the germline V gene (reference sequence). The CDR3, as DNA: TGCAGTGCTAGCTACCCTAGGAGGGGCGATGAGCAGTTCTTC. It encodes CSASYPRRGDEQFF.

This clonotype occurred many times. The chain couples TRBV25-1 to TRBJ2-2; a possible D gene is TRBD1 (6 bases). Between the trimmed V and J ends, which lost 3 bases and 1 base, there was a span of 12 bases. Germline assignment: CDR1 MGHDK and CDR2 SYGVNS. The length of the CDR3 is 16 residues. CDR3 bases: TGTGCCAGCAGTGATCCCGGGACACGGAACACCGGGGAGCTGTTTTTT. This codes for CASSDPGTRNTGELFF.

In its sample, this clonotype was seen many times. This chain connects TRBV5-1 to TRBJ2-3; TRBD1 matches at 7 bases. The ends lost 0 bases at V and 4 bases at J; junction bases unmatched: 2. Germline CDR1 reads SGHRS; CDR2 reads YFSETQ. This CDR3 is built from 14 residues. The CDR3 loop is CASSLGTGADTQYF. The DNA for the CDR3 is TGCGCCAGCAGCTTGGGGACAGGCGCAGATACGCAGTATTTT.

The genes are TRBV29-1 and TRBJ2-1, with D perhaps TRBD2 (6 bases). This CDR3 has 14 residues. Trimming removed 1 base at V and 2 bases at J, with 9 bases between. Germline loops: CDR1 SQVTM, CDR2 ANQGSEA. CDR3 region: CSVEGGVAYNEQFF. DNA of the CDR3: TGCAGCGTTGAAGGGGGGGTTGCCTACAATGAGCAGTTCTTC.

This clonotype has ten or more counts. This chain connects TRBV24-1 to TRBJ2-5; either TRBD1 or TRBD2 may supply D (5 bases each). CDR3 length: 16 amino acids. The germline V gene encodes CDR1 KGHDR and CDR2 SFDVKD. Between the trimmed V and J ends, which lost 4 bases and 4 bases, there was a span of 18 bases. The CDR3 is CATSDPSRDGPETQYF. CDR3 sequence (DNA): TGTGCCACCAGTGACCCCTCTCGGGACGGCCCAGAGACCCAGTACTTC.

This clonotype was detected ten times or more. This sequence joins TRBV12-3 or TRBV12-4 and TRBJ1-5; TRBD1 agrees at 7 bases. The CDR3 has 15 residues. V trimming: 6 bases; J trimming: 7 bases; junction bases outside the gene matches: 12. The CDR3 DNA reads as TGTGCCAGCAGAGCGACAGGGATCTCCGGCCAGCCCCAGCATTTT. It codes for CASRATGISGQPQHF.

This clonotype was counted many times. V and J are TRBV11-2 and TRBJ2-7; 9 bases map to TRBD1. Trimming removed 8 bases from V and 4 bases from J; junction bases left unmatched: 3. Germline CDR1 and CDR2: SGHAT and FQNNGV. The CDR3 runs 12 residues. Written as DNA, the CDR3 is TGTGCCAGCCAGACAGGGGGGTACGAGCAGTACTTC. It codes for CASQTGGYEQYF.

This clonotype was detected many times. This chain uses TRBV19 with TRBJ1-5, with D hard to call. With 3 bases removed from V and 5 bases from J, the gap between germline ends came to 5 bases. From germline, CDR1 is LNHDA and CDR2 SQIVND (reference sequence). The CDR3 sequence is 12 residues long. The CDR3 DNA sequence: TGTGCCAGTAGTATTCCTGATCAGCCCCAGCATTTT. The encoded protein is CASSIPDQPQHF.

This clonotype was seen only a few times. The rearrangement joins TRBV9 to TRBJ1-2; no clear D gene. Trimming took off 4 bases at V and 2 bases at J, with 15 bases between the two ends. The germline V gene has CDR1 SGDLS and CDR2 YYNGEE. CDR3 length equals 15 residues. The CDR3 DNA sequence: TGTGCCAGCAGCCCGGGCGGGGTAGACAACTATGGCTACACCTTC. Translated: CASSPGGVDNYGYTF.

Note on this clonotype: This likely came from a read error, as a far larger clone is one base away. The rearrangement joins TRBV7-8 to TRBJ2-1; TRBD1 might be the D (6 bases). The J call may not be correct, given that the DNA end is closer to TRBJ2-5. The CDR3 has 13 residues. Germline assignment: CDR1 SGHVS and CDR2 FQNEAQ. The CDR3 is CVSSANREETQYF. The CDR3 DNA sequence: TGTGTCAGCAGCGCAAACAGGGAAGAGACCCAGTACTTC.

This rearrangement joins TRBV5-1 to TRBJ2-1; 14 bases align to TRBD2. V trimming: 2 bases; J trimming: 0 bases; junction bases outside the gene matches: 7. The CDR3 is 19 residues long. The V gene's germline CDR1 is SGHRS and CDR2 YFSETQ. The DNA for the CDR3 is TGCGCCAGCAGCTTAGGACTAGCGGGAGGCCCTATCTCCTACAATGAGCAGTTCTTC. This codes for CASSLGLAGGPISYNEQFF.

This clonotype was observed at least ten times. The V call is TRBV7-9, the J call TRBJ2-5; 7 bases agree with TRBD2. The ends lost 5 bases at V and 4 bases at J; junction bases unmatched: 22. The CDR3 is 19 residues long. Germline V gene lookup returns CDR1 SEHNR and CDR2 FQNEAQ (reference sequence). The CDR3 bases are TGTGCCAGCAGCCCAGCAGGGCCGGGGAGGGCCTCCCGGAGAGAGACCCAGTACTTC. Translated: CASSPAGPGRASRRETQYF.

The sample holds many counts of this clonotype. This rearrangement joins TRBV19 to TRBJ2-7; D remains unclear. This CDR3 region has 15 residues. Trimming took 3 bases from V and 2 from J, leaving 14 bases between them. The germline gives CDR1 LNHDA, CDR2 SQIVND (reference sequence). CDR3 sequence (DNA): TGTGCCAGTAGTATCAGAGCGAGGCTACCCTACGAGCAGTACTTC. Amino acid sequence: CASSIRARLPYEQYF. Looking up the rest from reference TRBV19 and TRBJ2-7 gives the full variable domain: DGGITQSPKYLFRKEGQNVTLSCEQNLNHDAMYWYRQDPGQGLRLIYYSQIVNDFQKGDIAEGYSVSREKKESFPLTVTSAQKNPTAFYLCASSIRARLPYEQYFGPGTRLTVT.

There are a few counts of this clonotype. Here the CDR3 DNA reads TGTGCCAGCAGCTGCAGAAGAGATAGCAATCAGCCCCAGCATTTT. Translation gives CASSCRRDSNQPQHF. This chain connects TRBV13 to TRBJ1-5; D ambiguous. The CDR3 is 15 amino acids. CDR1 and CDR2 (germline): PRHDT, FYEKMQ (reference sequence). V lost 4 bases, J lost 0 bases, and 10 bases lay in between.

This clonotype was counted at least ten times. The J gene is TRBJ2-7, the V gene TRBV7-3; TRBD1 matches at 7 bases. This CDR3 region has 14 residues. CDR1 and CDR2 (germline): SGHTA, FQGTGA. V was clipped by 0 bases and J by 3 bases; unmatched bases: 2. CDR3 sequence reads: CASSLTGQVYEQYF. The CDR3, as DNA: TGTGCCAGCAGCTTAACAGGACAGGTCTACGAGCAGTACTTC.

This clonotype was seen only a few times. The chain joins TRBV10-3 to TRBJ2-7; 10 bases are shared with TRBD1. J gave up 4 bases and V 7 bases, and 7 bases lay outside the gene matches. The CDR3 extends over 14 amino acids. Germline-derived CDR1 and CDR2 are ENHRY and SYGVKD. CDR3 sequence: CAIKGGQGIYEQYF. The CDR3 nucleotides are TGTGCCATCAAAGGGGGACAGGGGATTTACGAGCAGTACTTC.

The chain uses TRBV19 and TRBJ2-7; no firm D call. The germline V and J ends were trimmed by 5 bases and 2 bases, with 10 bases remaining between them. The V gene's germline CDR1 is LNHDA and CDR2 SQIVND (reference sequence). The CDR3 extends over 13 amino acids. CDR3 DNA: TGTGCCAGTAGTTTTGCTCCACCCTACGAGCAGTACTTC. It yields the protein CASSFAPPYEQYF.

This clonotype was seen many times. This chain connects TRBV6-1 to TRBJ2-3; TRBD2 matches 7 bases. CDR1 MNHNS and CDR2 SASEGT come from the germline V gene. The CDR3 spans 15 residues. Germline trimming cut 6 bases from V and 1 base from J; bases unmatched to any gene: 7. The CDR3 nucleotides read TGTGCCAGCAGCTCTACTAGCGCCGGCACAGATACGCAGTATTTT. This translates into CASSSTSAGTDTQYF.

This clonotype turned up a few times. The chain links TRBV5-6 to TRBJ1-6; D unclear. Germline CDR1 and CDR2: SGHDT and YYEEEE. V was trimmed by 4 bases and J by 7 bases, leaving 12 bases between them. There are 14 residues in the CDR3. The CDR3 DNA reads as TGTGCCAGCAGCCTTCCGGGCGGGAATTCACCCCTCCACTTT. It yields the protein CASSLPGGNSPLHF.

The rearrangement uses TRBV7-6 and TRBJ2-2; D is undetermined. The length of the CDR3 is 19 residues. V was clipped by 1 base and J by 9 bases, with 27 bases between them. Germline V gene data show CDR1 as SGHVS and CDR2 as FNYEAQ. DNA for the CDR3: TGTGCCAGCAGCTTAGAGTCCGTCAGGTTGGGCGGTGGTGGAAGGGAGCTGTTTTTT. It encodes CASSLESVRLGGGGRELFF.

J is TRBJ2-7 and V is TRBV10-3; TRBD2 matches 7 bases. The V gene's germline CDR1 is ENHRY and CDR2 SYGVKD. Trimming cost V 2 bases and J 4 bases; bases outside gene matches: 8. The CDR3 has 15 residues. CDR3 in DNA: TGTGCCATCAGTGAGCCTAGCGGAAGATCTTACGAGCAGTACTTC. The encoded protein is CAISEPSGRSYEQYF.

This clonotype was seen only a few times. The chain is built from TRBV5-6 and TRBJ2-7, with 10 bases matching TRBD2. The CDR3 is made up of 16 amino acids. Germline V gene sequence: CDR1 SGHDT, CDR2 YYEEEE. Germline trimming cut 4 bases from V and 0 bases from J; bases unmatched to any gene: 7. CDR3 nucleotide sequence: TGTGCCAGCAGCACAAAGACTAGCGGGCACTCCTACGAGCAGTACTTC. It encodes CASSTKTSGHSYEQYF.

This clonotype was recorded at least ten times. The rearrangement joins TRBV2 to TRBJ2-5; no firm D call. The CDR3 consists of 12 residues. Germline V gene sequence: CDR1 SNHLY, CDR2 FYNNEI. V was clipped by 5 bases and J by 4 bases, with 8 bases between them. The CDR3 here is CASSKGPETQYF. In DNA form, the CDR3 reads TGTGCCAGCAGTAAGGGTCCAGAGACCCAGTACTTC.

This clonotype appeared many times. The chain recombines TRBV14 with TRBJ2-7; D gene ambiguous. Trimming removed 0 bases from V and 7 bases from J, with 13 bases in between. The CDR3 spans 14 residues. Germline-derived CDR1 and CDR2 are SGHDN and FVKESK. CDR3 residues: CASSQDRDGREQYF. Here the CDR3 DNA reads TGTGCCAGCAGCCAAGACCGTGATGGACGAGAGCAGTACTTC.

This clonotype has at least ten counts. This chain joins TRBV6-5 and TRBJ2-5; D gene ambiguous. Germline CDR1 MNHEY, CDR2 SVGAGI. Trimming took 0 bases from V and 4 from J, leaving 9 bases between them. The CDR3 length is 14 residues. CDR3 residues: CASSYSRSPETQYF. The CDR3 nucleotides are TGTGCCAGCAGTTACTCGAGGAGCCCAGAGACCCAGTACTTC.